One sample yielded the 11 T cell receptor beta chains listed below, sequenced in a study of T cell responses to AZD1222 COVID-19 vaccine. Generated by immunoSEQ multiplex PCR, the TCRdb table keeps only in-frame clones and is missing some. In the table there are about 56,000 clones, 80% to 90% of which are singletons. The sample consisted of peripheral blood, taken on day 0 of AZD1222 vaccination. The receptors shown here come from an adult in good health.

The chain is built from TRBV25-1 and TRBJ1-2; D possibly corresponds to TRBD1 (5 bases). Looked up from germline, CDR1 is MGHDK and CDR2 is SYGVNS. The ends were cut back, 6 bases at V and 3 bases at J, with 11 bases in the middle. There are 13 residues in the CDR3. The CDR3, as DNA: TGTGCCAGCAGACAAGCGGGGGACTATGGCTACACCTTC. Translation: CASRQAGDYGYTF.

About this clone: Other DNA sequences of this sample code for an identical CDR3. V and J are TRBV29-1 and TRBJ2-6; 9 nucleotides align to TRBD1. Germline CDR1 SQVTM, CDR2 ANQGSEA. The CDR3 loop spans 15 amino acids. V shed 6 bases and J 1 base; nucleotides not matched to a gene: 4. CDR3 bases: TGCAGCGTAGGGACAGGGAGTTCTGGGGCCAACGTCCTGACTTTC. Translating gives CSVGTGSSGANVLTF.

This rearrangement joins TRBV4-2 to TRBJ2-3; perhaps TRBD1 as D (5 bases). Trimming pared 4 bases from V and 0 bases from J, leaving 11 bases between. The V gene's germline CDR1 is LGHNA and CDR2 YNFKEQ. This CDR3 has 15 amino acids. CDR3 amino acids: CASSPWAGSTDTQYF. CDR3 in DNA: TGTGCCAGCAGCCCCTGGGCAGGGAGCACAGATACGCAGTATTTT.

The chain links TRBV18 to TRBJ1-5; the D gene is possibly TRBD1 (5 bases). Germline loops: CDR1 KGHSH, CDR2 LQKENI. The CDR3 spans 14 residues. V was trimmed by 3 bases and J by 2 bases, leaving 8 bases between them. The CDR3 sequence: CASSPGGGNQPQHF. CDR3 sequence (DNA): TGTGCCAGCTCACCCGGGGGAGGCAATCAGCCCCAGCATTTT.

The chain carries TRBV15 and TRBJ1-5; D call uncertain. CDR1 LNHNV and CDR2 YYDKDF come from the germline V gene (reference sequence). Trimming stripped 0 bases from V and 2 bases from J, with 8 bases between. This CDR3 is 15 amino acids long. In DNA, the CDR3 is TGTGCCACCAGCAGAGATGCGGGCGGCAATCAGCCCCAGCATTTT. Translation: CATSRDAGGNQPQHF.

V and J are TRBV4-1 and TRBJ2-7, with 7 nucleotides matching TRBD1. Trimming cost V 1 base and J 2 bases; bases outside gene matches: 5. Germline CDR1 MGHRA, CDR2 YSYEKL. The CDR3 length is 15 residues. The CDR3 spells CASSQVTGQAYEQYF. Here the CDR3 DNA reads TGCGCCAGCAGCCAAGTTACCGGACAGGCCTACGAGCAGTACTTC.

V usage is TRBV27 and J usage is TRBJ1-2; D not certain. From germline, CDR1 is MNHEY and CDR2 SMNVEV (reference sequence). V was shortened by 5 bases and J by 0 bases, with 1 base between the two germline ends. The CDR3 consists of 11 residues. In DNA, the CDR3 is TGTGCCAGCAGTCCTAACTATGGCTACACCTTC. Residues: CASSPNYGYTF.

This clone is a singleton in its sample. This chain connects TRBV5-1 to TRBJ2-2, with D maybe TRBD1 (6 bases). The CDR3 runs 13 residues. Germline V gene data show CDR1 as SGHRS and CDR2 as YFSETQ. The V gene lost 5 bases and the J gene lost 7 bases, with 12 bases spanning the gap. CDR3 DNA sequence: TGCGCCAGCAGGGCCAGGGGAAGCGGGGAGCTGTTTTTT. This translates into CASRARGSGELFF.

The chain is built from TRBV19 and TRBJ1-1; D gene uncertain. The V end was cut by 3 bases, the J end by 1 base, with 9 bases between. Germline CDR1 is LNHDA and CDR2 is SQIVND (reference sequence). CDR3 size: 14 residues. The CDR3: CASSIASENTEAFF. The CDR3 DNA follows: TGTGCCAGTAGTATTGCCAGCGAGAACACTGAAGCTTTCTTT.

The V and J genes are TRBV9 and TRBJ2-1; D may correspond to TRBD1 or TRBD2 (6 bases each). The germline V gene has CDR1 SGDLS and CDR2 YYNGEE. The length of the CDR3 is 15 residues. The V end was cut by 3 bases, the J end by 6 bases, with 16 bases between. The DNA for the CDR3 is TGTGCCAGCAGCGCCCGGGGGCAGGTTGTCAATGAGCAGTTCTTC. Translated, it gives CASSARGQVVNEQFF.

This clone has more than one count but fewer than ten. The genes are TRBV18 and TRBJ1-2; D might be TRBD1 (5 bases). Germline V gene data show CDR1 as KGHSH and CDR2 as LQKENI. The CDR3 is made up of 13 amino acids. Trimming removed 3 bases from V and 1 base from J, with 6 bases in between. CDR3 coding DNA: TGTGCCAGCTCACCTCAGGGTAACTATGGCTACACCTTC. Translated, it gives CASSPQGNYGYTF.